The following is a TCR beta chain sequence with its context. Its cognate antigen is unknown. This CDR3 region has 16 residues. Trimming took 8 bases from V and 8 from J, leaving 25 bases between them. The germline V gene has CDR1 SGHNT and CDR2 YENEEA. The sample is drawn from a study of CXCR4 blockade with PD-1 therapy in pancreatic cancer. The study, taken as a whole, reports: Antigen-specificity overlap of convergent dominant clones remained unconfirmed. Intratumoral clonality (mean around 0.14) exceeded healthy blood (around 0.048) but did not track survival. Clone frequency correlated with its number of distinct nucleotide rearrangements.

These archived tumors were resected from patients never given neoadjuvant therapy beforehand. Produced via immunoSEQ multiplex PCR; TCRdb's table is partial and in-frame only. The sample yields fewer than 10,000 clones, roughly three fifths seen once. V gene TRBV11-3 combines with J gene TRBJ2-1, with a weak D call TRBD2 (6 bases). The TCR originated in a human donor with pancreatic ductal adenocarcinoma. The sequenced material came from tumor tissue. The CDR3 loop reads CASQPLLGTREHEQFF. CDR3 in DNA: TGTGCCAGCCAGCCCTTACTCGGTACACGGGAGCATGAGCAGTTCTTC.